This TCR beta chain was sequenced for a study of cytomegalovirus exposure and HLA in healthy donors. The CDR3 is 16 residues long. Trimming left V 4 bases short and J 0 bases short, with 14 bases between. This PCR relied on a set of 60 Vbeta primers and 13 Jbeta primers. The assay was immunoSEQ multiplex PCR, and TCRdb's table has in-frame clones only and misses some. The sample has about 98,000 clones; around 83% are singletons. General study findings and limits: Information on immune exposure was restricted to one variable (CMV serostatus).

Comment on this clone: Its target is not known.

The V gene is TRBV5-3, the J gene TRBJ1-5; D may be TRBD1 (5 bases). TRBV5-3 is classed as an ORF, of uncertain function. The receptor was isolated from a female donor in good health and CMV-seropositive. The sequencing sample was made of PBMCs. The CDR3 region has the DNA TGTGCCAGAAGCCGATCTGACAGTTATAGCAATCAGCCCCAGCATTTT. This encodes CARSRSDSYSNQPQHF.